Below are 24 T cell receptor beta chains sequenced from a single sample in a study of lymphopenia after photon versus proton radiotherapy. Measured with immunoSEQ multiplex PCR; TCRdb has only the in-frame clones, and not every one. The sample has 65,000 to 90,000 clones; roughly 92% are singletons. Sequenced here: peripheral blood, sampled from a patient treated with photon-based radiotherapy. All receptors come from a woman between 40 and 55 years old with cholangiocarcinoma.

The rearrangement uses TRBV7-3 and TRBJ2-1; 8 nucleotides agree with TRBD2. Looked up from germline, CDR1 is SGHTA and CDR2 is FQGTGA. The CDR3 runs to 15 residues. The V segment lost 5 bases and the J segment 8 bases; nucleotides outside the gene matches: 11. The CDR3 nucleotides are TGTGCCAGCAGCGCCCGAGCGGGAGAAGGAGATGAGCAGTTCTTC. This sequence encodes CASSARAGEGDEQFF.

The V and J genes are TRBV6-1 and TRBJ2-7, with D perhaps TRBD1 (6 bases). Trimming cost V 1 base and J 6 bases, with 16 bases left between them. CDR1 and CDR2 (germline): MNHNS, SASEGT. The CDR3 consists of 15 residues. The CDR3 protein is CASSEEYRARGEQYF. Here the CDR3 DNA reads TGTGCCAGCAGTGAAGAGTACAGGGCGAGGGGCGAGCAGTACTTC.

V usage is TRBV5-1 and J usage is TRBJ2-7; D not resolved. CDR1 is SGHRS, CDR2 YFSETQ, per germline. V lost 3 bases, J lost 7 bases, and 14 bases lay in between. The CDR3 is 13 residues long. CDR3 in amino acids: CASSSGSSTEQYF. Here the CDR3 DNA reads TGCGCCAGCAGCTCAGGCAGTTCTACGGAGCAGTACTTC. Full variable domain (rest looked up from reference TRBV5-1 and TRBJ2-7): KAGVTQTPRYLIKTRGQQVTLSCSPISGHRSVSWYQQTPGQGLQFLFEYFSETQRNKGNFPGRFSGRQFSNSRSEMNVSTLELGDSALYLCASSSGSSTEQYFGPGTRLTVT.

V is TRBV30 and J is TRBJ2-5; D call uncertain. The V and J ends lost 3 bases and 4 bases respectively, with 12 bases between them. From germline, CDR1 is GTSNPN and CDR2 SVGIG (reference sequence). The CDR3 covers 13 residues. The CDR3 reads CAWRFGAPETQYF. In nucleotides, the CDR3 is TGTGCCTGGAGGTTCGGAGCTCCAGAGACCCAGTACTTC.

In DNA, the CDR3 is TGTGCCAGCCTTCCCGGGCAGGGGGCGCGTATCTATGGCTACACCTTC. It translates to CASLPGQGARIYGYTF. The chain carries TRBV2 and TRBJ1-2; 8 nucleotides align to TRBD1. The CDR3 is made up of 16 amino acids. CDR1 SNHLY and CDR2 FYNNEI come from the germline V gene. Germline trimming cut 8 bases from V and 4 bases from J; bases unmatched to any gene: 15.

The chain employs TRBV4-1 and TRBJ2-3; no clear D. V was shortened by 3 bases and J by 3 bases, with 16 bases between the two germline ends. CDR1 MGHRA and CDR2 YSYEKL come from the germline V gene. The CDR3 is 16 residues long. The CDR3 reads CASSHAQVGRTDTQYF. For the CDR3, the DNA is TGCGCCAGCAGCCACGCTCAGGTTGGTCGGACAGATACGCAGTATTTT.

The chain couples TRBV27 to TRBJ1-2; 7 nucleotides line up with TRBD1. With V trimmed by 2 bases and J by 4 bases, 7 bases remained unmatched. Looked up from germline, CDR1 is MNHEY and CDR2 is SMNVEV (reference sequence). The CDR3 is made up of 15 amino acids. The CDR3 DNA reads TGTGCCAGCAGTTTAGCCGCGACAGGGCTCTATGGCTACACCTTC. Its translation: CASSLAATGLYGYTF.

V and J are TRBV5-1 and TRBJ1-1; D not resolved. The V end lost 7 bases, the J end lost 1 base, and 14 bases lay between the germline ends. Germline assignment: CDR1 SGHRS and CDR2 YFSETQ. The CDR3 is 14 residues long. The CDR3 DNA follows: TGCGCCAGCTGGGTGGACCTTAAGAACACTGAAGCTTTCTTT. As protein: CASWVDLKNTEAFF.

V and J are TRBV28 and TRBJ1-5, with D maybe TRBD1 (6 bases). The CDR3 is made up of 14 amino acids. V lost 5 bases to trimming and J lost 6 bases, with 14 bases between them. Germline values: CDR1 MDHEN, CDR2 SYDVKM. The CDR3: CASSGGGGSQPQHF. The CDR3 nucleotides are TGTGCCAGCAGTGGAGGGGGGGGAAGTCAGCCCCAGCATTTT.

The chain employs TRBV5-1 and TRBJ2-7, with D unresolved. The V gene lost 1 base and the J gene lost 2 bases, with 16 bases spanning the gap. The CDR3 sequence is 16 residues long. Germline V gene data show CDR1 as SGHRS and CDR2 as YFSETQ. The CDR3 region is CASSLSVGAGTYEQYF. In nucleotides, the CDR3 is TGCGCCAGCAGCTTGTCAGTTGGTGCAGGTACCTACGAGCAGTACTTC.

The chain uses TRBV4-2 and TRBJ2-1, with D perhaps TRBD2 (6 bases). Germline assignment: CDR1 LGHNA and CDR2 YNFKEQ. The V end lost 4 bases, the J end lost 0 bases, and 13 bases lay between the germline ends. The CDR3 runs 16 residues. In nucleotides, the CDR3 is TGTGCCAGCAGCCCTACTTCCGGGAGCTCCTACAATGAGCAGTTCTTC. It codes for CASSPTSGSSYNEQFF.

This chain links TRBV15 with TRBJ2-5, with 7 bases that match TRBD1. CDR3 size: 16 residues. Trimming cost V 0 bases and J 10 bases; bases outside gene matches: 14. From germline, CDR1 is LNHNV and CDR2 YYDKDF (reference sequence). CDR3: CATSRDREQGISSQYF. CDR3 nucleotides: TGTGCCACCAGCAGAGATCGGGAACAGGGGATTAGTAGCCAGTACTTC.

The chain is built from TRBV2 and TRBJ2-7; D uncertain. Germline lookup yields CDR1 SNHLY and CDR2 FYNNEI. CDR3 length equals 10 residues. The ends were cut back, 4 bases at V and 4 bases at J, with 2 bases in the middle. The CDR3 region is CASSGYEQYF. The CDR3 nucleotides read TGTGCCAGCAGTGGATACGAGCAGTACTTC.

V is TRBV11-2 and J is TRBJ1-2; TRBD1 aligns across 11 bases. The CDR3 covers 15 residues. Per the germline V gene, CDR1 is SGHAT and CDR2 is FQNNGV. V gave up 0 bases and J gave up 8 bases; unmatched junction bases: 5. CDR3 residues: CASSLDQGTGGGYTF. For the CDR3, the DNA is TGTGCCAGCAGCTTAGATCAGGGGACAGGGGGAGGCTACACCTTC. Full variable domain (rest looked up from reference TRBV11-2 and TRBJ1-2): EAGVAQSPRYKIIEKRQSVAFWCNPISGHATLYWYQQILGQGPKLLIQFQNNGVVDDSQLPKDRFSAERLKGVDSTLKIQPAKLEDSAVYLCASSLDQGTGGGYTFGSGTRLTVV.

The V and J genes are TRBV7-2 and TRBJ1-1, with no clear D. Per the germline V gene, CDR1 is SGHTA and CDR2 is FQGNSA. Trimming pared 1 base from V and 8 bases from J, leaving 8 bases between. This CDR3 has 12 amino acids. The CDR3 nucleotides read TGTGCCAGCAGCTTAGGGCCCTTAGAAGCTTTCTTT. The encoded protein is CASSLGPLEAFF.

The chain recombines TRBV27 with TRBJ2-7, with D uncertain. The germline gives CDR1 MNHEY, CDR2 SMNVEV (reference sequence). The V gene lost 6 bases and the J gene lost 6 bases, with 21 bases spanning the gap. This CDR3 region has 15 residues. In DNA, the CDR3 is TGTGCCAGCAGGATGACGGGTCCCGTTATGTCCGAGCAGTACTTC. Its protein product is CASRMTGPVMSEQYF.

The chain is built from TRBV25-1 and TRBJ1-3; D perhaps matches TRBD1 (6 bases). Germline CDR1 reads MGHDK; CDR2 reads SYGVNS. Trimming left V 3 bases short and J 0 bases short, with 15 bases between. This CDR3 is 17 amino acids long. The CDR3 bases are TGTGCCAGCAGTGATGGACAGAACTTCTACTCTGGAAACACCATATATTTT. This sequence encodes CASSDGQNFYSGNTIYF.

The genes are TRBV23-1 and TRBJ1-1; D remains unclear. TRBV23-1 is marked as an open reading frame, function uncertain. V lost 0 bases, J lost 7 bases, and 12 bases lay in between. The length of the CDR3 is 14 residues. The DNA for the CDR3 is TGCGCCAGCAGTCAATCGACGACTAGAGGTGAAGCTTTCTTT. It codes for CASSQSTTRGEAFF.

The chain joins TRBV5-1 to TRBJ1-1; D remains unclear. The CDR3 is 13 residues long. The V gene's germline CDR1 is SGHRS and CDR2 YFSETQ. The germline V and J ends were trimmed by 10 bases and 1 base, with 14 bases remaining between them. DNA of the CDR3: TGCGCCTCCTCAAACCCGGGGAACACTGAAGCTTTCTTT. Translation: CASSNPGNTEAFF.

This clone was detected only once. The J gene is TRBJ2-2, the V gene TRBV10-3, with a possible D match to TRBD1 (5 bases). The V end lost 3 bases, the J end lost 5 bases, and 13 bases lay between the germline ends. Germline CDR1 is ENHRY and CDR2 is SYGVKD. The CDR3 sequence is 15 residues long. The DNA of the CDR3 is TGTGCCATCAGTGAATTAGGGGTAGGGACCGGGGAGCTGTTTTTT. As protein: CAISELGVGTGELFF.

The gene calls are TRBV9 and TRBJ2-1; 7 nucleotides line up with TRBD2. J lost 7 bases, V lost 4 bases, and 14 bases had no gene match. CDR1 and CDR2 (germline): SGDLS, YYNGEE. There are 16 residues in the CDR3. Here the CDR3 reads CASSPISGMGLNEQFF. The CDR3 DNA sequence: TGTGCCAGCAGCCCCATCAGCGGGATGGGGTTAAATGAGCAGTTCTTC.

The rearrangement joins TRBV7-2 to TRBJ2-1, with 8 bases that match TRBD1. V was pared by 2 bases and J by 3 bases, with 3 bases of the junction left unmatched. In germline, CDR1 is SGHTA, CDR2 FQGNSA. CDR3 length equals 15 residues. The CDR3 nucleotides read TGTGCCAGCAGCTTATCCGGGACAGGCTACAATGAGCAGTTCTTC. Translating it yields CASSLSGTGYNEQFF.

The rearrangement uses TRBV2 and TRBJ2-1; 11 bases are a match to TRBD1. CDR1 is SNHLY, CDR2 FYNNEI, per germline. The CDR3 contains 16 residues. V dropped 3 bases and J dropped 4; count of bases not matched to a gene: 5. CDR3 bases: TGTGCCAGCAGTGAGTTTGGGACAGGGGGGTACAATGAGCAGTTCTTC. Translating gives CASSEFGTGGYNEQFF.

V and J are TRBV7-3 and TRBJ2-2; D is perhaps TRBD2 (5 bases). Trimming took 8 bases from V and 4 from J, leaving 8 bases between them. Germline V gives CDR1 SGHTA, CDR2 FQGTGA. The CDR3 covers 12 residues. The CDR3, as DNA: TGTGCCAGCGGACGGGGCACCGGGGAGCTGTTTTTT. Its protein is CASGRGTGELFF.